Shown below are 8 T cell receptor beta chains from a single sample sequenced in a study of naive and memory T cell subsets. Notes on the study in general: Especially in CD8 cells, naive repertoires contained a few larger clonotypes, possibly CD45RA-re-expressing memory cells.

Two oligonucleotides, mixed equimolar, formed the beta constant-region primer covering TRBC1 and TRBC2. Four rounds of PCR amplified the ligated cDNA using nested alpha and beta constant-region primers plus SP2. In TCRdb, the UMI-ligation and nested PCR reads were re-called with MiXCR into one record per CDR3 protein. The profile shows 140,000 to 150,000 distinct CDR3 sequences, roughly 20% of them singletons. Antigen specificity for these receptors is unknown. The sample consisted of naive CD4+ T cells from blood. These receptors were obtained from a human donor in good health.

This clonotype was seen more than once but under ten times. The chain employs TRBV6-5 and TRBJ2-1, with 7 bases matching TRBD2. Germline V CDR1 and CDR2: MNHEY, SVGAGI. The length of the CDR3 is 15 residues. The V gene end was trimmed by 5 bases and the J gene end by 10 bases; junction bases not matched to a gene: 14. The CDR3 here is CASSEGSAGAREQFF. The CDR3, as DNA: TGTGCCAGCAGTGAGGGGTCGGCGGGAGCTAGGGAGCAGTTCTTC.

This clonotype has just a few counts. V is TRBV5-1 and J is TRBJ2-3; no definite D call. This CDR3 region has 12 residues. The V gene's germline CDR1 is SGHRS and CDR2 YFSETQ. V lost 2 bases, J lost 2 bases, and 3 bases lay in between. In DNA, the CDR3 is TGCGCCAGCAGCTTCCTCACAGATACGCAGTATTTT. Its protein is CASSFLTDTQYF.

There are a few counts of this clonotype. The rearrangement uses TRBV7-2 and TRBJ2-6; D is uncertain. Germline values: CDR1 SGHTA, CDR2 FQGNSA. Trimming cost V 4 bases and J 4 bases, with 11 bases left between them. The CDR3 length is 15 residues. CDR3 sequence reads: CASSSGATGANVLTF. Written as DNA, the CDR3 is TGTGCCAGCAGCTCCGGCGCGACGGGGGCCAACGTCCTGACTTTC.

This sequence joins TRBV28 and TRBJ1-2; 7 bases are a match to TRBD1. Germline lookup yields CDR1 MDHEN and CDR2 SYDVKM. The CDR3 covers 14 residues. The trim removed 5 bases at V and 4 bases at J, leaving 7 bases unmatched. The CDR3 DNA sequence: TGTGCCAGCAGTCTGCGGACAGGTACCTATGGCTACACCTTC. It specifies CASSLRTGTYGYTF.

In regard to this clonotype: This sequence may be a read error, since a much larger clone differs from it by one base. The chain carries TRBV27 and TRBJ2-5; D is uncertain. The CDR3 length is 11 residues. The ends were cut back, 6 bases at V and 1 base at J, with 3 bases in the middle. From germline, CDR1 is MNHEY and CDR2 SMNVEV (reference sequence). CDR3 in amino acids: CASRGQETQYF. Here the CDR3 DNA reads TGTGCCAGCAGGGGCCAAGAGACCCAGTACTTC.

V is TRBV7-2 and J is TRBJ2-3; maybe TRBD2 (6 bases). The germline V gene encodes CDR1 SGHTA and CDR2 FQGNSA. This CDR3 region has 14 residues. V lost 5 bases, J lost 4 bases, and 13 bases lay in between. The CDR3 spells CASSPFAGPDTQYF. The CDR3 DNA reads TGTGCCAGCAGCCCTTTTGCGGGGCCAGATACGCAGTATTTT.

The V call is TRBV6-6, the J call TRBJ2-1, with D perhaps TRBD2 (7 bases). Per germline, CDR1 MNHNY and CDR2 SVGAGI (reference sequence). The V end lost 0 bases, the J end lost 5 bases, and 14 bases lay between the germline ends. This CDR3 contains 16 residues. In nucleotides, the CDR3 is TGTGCCAGCAGTTACTCATGGGCGGGGGCCAACAATGAGCAGTTCTTC. Amino acid sequence: CASSYSWAGANNEQFF.

V is TRBV5-5 and J is TRBJ2-5; D call uncertain. Germline loops: CDR1 SGHKS, CDR2 YYEKEE (reference sequence). The CDR3 spans 14 residues. V was trimmed by 1 base and J by 1 base, leaving 8 bases between them. The CDR3 DNA is TGTGCCAGCAGCTTGATGCGGCCCCAAGAGACCCAGTACTTC. Translation gives CASSLMRPQETQYF.